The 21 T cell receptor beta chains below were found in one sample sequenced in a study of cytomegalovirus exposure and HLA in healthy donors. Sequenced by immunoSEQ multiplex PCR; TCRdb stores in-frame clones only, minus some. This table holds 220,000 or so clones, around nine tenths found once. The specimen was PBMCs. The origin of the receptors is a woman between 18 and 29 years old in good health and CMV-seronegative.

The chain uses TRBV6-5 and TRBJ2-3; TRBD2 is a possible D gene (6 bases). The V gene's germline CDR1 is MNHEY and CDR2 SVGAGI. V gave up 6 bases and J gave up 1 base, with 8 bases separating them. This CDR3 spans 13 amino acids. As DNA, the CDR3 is TGTGCCAGCAGCCAGCGGGGCACAGATACGCAGTATTTT. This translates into CASSQRGTDTQYF.

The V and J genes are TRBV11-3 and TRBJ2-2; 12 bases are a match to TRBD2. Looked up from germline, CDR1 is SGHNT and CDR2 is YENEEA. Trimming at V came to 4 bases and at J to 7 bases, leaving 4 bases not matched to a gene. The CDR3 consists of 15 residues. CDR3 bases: TGTGCCAGCAGCTCTAGCGGGAGGGCCTTCGGGGAGCTGTTTTTT. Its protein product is CASSSSGRAFGELFF. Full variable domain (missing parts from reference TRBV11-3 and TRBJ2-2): EAGVVQSPRYKIIEKKQPVAFWCNPISGHNTLYWYLQNLGQGPELLIRYENEEAVDDSQLPKDRFSAERLKGVDSTLKIQPAELGDSAVYLCASSSSGRAFGELFFGEGSRLTVL.

The CDR3 DNA follows: TGTGCCAGCAGCGGCCGACAAACAGGGGTCAATGAGCAGTTCTTC. Protein: CASSGRQTGVNEQFF. This rearrangement joins TRBV9 to TRBJ2-1, with TRBD1 matching 7 bases. The junction had 9 bases not matched to a gene; V was cut back by 3 bases and J by 6 bases. The CDR3 loop spans 15 amino acids. Germline V gives CDR1 SGDLS, CDR2 YYNGEE. The whole variable domain, remainder taken from reference TRBV9 and TRBJ2-1, is DSGVTQTPKHLITATGQRVTLRCSPRSGDLSVYWYQQSLDQGLQFLIQYYNGEERAKGNILERFSAQQFPDLHSELNLSSLELGDSALYFCASSGRQTGVNEQFFGPGTRLTVL.

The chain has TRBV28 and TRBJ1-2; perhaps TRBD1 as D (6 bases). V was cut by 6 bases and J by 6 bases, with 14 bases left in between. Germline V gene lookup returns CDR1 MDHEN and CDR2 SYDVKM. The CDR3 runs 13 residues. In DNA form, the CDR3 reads TGTGCCAGCAGACCCCGAACAGGGCATGGCTACACCTTC. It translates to CASRPRTGHGYTF.

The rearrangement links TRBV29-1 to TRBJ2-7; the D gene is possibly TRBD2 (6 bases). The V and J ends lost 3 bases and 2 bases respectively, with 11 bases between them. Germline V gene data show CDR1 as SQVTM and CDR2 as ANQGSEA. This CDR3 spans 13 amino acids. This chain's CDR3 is CSVEERVPYEQYF. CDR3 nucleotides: TGCAGCGTTGAGGAGCGGGTGCCCTACGAGCAGTACTTC.

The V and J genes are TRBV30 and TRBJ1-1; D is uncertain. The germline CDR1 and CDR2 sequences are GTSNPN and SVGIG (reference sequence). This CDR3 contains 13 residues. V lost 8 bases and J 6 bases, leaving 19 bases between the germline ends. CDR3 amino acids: CARTDRGEAEAFF. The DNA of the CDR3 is TGTGCCCGAACTGACCGGGGTGAAGCTGAAGCTTTCTTT.

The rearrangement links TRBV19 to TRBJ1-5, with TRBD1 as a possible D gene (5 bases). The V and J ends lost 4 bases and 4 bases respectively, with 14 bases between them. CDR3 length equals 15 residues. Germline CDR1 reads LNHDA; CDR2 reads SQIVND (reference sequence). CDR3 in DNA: TGTGCCAGTAGTAAGAGAGTTGACAGTAATCAGCCCCAGCATTTT. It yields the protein CASSKRVDSNQPQHF.

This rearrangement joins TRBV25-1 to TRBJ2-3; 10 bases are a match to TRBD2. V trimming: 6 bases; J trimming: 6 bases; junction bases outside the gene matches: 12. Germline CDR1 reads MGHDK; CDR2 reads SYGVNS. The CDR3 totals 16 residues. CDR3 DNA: TGTGCCAGCAGCTTAAGCGGGAGGGCTCCCACTGATACGCAGTATTTT. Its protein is CASSLSGRAPTDTQYF. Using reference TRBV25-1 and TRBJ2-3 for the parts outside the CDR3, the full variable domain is EADIYQTPRYLVIGTGKKITLECSQTMGHDKMYWYQQDPGMELHLIHYSYGVNSTEKGDLSSESTVSRIRTEHFPLTLESARPSHTSQYLCASSLSGRAPTDTQYFGPGTRLTVL.

CDR3: CASSLGTGAHYEQYF. The CDR3 DNA reads as TGCGCCAGCAGCTTAGGGACGGGAGCCCACTACGAGCAGTACTTC. The chain employs TRBV5-1 and TRBJ2-7; TRBD2 is a possible D gene (6 bases). Trimming removed 2 bases at V and 3 bases at J, with 15 bases between. The length of the CDR3 is 15 residues. Germline loops: CDR1 SGHRS, CDR2 YFSETQ.

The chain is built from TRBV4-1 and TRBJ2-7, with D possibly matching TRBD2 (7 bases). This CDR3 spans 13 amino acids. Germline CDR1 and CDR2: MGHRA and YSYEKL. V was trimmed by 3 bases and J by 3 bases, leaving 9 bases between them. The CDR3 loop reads CASSQRGGYEQYF. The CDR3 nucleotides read TGCGCCAGCAGCCAGAGGGGGGGCTACGAGCAGTACTTC.

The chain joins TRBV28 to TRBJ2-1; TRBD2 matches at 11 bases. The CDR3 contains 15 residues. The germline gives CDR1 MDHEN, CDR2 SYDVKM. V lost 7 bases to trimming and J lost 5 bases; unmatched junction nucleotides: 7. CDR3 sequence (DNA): TGTGCCAGCACAACTAGCGGGAGTCAAAACAATGAGCAGTTCTTC. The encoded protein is CASTTSGSQNNEQFF.

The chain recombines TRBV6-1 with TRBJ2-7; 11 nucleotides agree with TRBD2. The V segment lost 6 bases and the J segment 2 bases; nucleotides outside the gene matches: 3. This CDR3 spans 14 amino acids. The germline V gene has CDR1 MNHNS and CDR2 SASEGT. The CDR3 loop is CASRETSGTYEQYF. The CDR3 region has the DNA TGTGCCAGCAGGGAGACTAGCGGGACCTACGAGCAGTACTTC.

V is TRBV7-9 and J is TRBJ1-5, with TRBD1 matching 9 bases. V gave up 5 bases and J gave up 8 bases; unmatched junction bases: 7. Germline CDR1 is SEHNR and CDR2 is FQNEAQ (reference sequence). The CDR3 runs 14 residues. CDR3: CASSNTGGEEPQHF. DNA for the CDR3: TGTGCCAGCAGCAACACAGGGGGCGAAGAGCCCCAGCATTTT. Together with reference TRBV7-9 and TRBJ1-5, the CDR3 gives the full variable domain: DTGVSQNPRHKITKRGQNVTFRCDPISEHNRLYWYRQTLGQGPEFLTYFQNEAQLEKSRLLSDRFSAERPKGSFSTLEIQRTEQGDSAMYLCASSNTGGEEPQHFGDGTRLSIL.

CDR3 region: CASSPLFRPDSNQPQHF. The CDR3 DNA sequence: TGTGCCAGCTCACCCCTCTTCCGTCCCGACAGTAATCAGCCCCAGCATTTT. The chain uses TRBV18 and TRBJ1-5; D may be TRBD1 (5 bases). The V end was cut by 3 bases, the J end by 4 bases, with 19 bases between. Germline-derived CDR1 and CDR2 are KGHSH and LQKENI. The CDR3 loop spans 17 amino acids.

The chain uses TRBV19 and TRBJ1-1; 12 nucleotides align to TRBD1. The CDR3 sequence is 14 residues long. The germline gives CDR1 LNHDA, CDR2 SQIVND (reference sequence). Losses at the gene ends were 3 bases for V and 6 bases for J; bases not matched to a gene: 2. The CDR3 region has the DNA TGTGCCAGTAGTATGGGACAGGGGGCGTCTGAAGCTTTCTTT. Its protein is CASSMGQGASEAFF.

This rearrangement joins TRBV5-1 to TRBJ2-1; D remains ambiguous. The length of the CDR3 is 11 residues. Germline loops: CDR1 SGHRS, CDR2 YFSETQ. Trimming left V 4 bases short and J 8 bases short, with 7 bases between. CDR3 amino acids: CASSTRDEQFF. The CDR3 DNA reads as TGCGCCAGCAGCACCCGAGATGAGCAGTTCTTC.

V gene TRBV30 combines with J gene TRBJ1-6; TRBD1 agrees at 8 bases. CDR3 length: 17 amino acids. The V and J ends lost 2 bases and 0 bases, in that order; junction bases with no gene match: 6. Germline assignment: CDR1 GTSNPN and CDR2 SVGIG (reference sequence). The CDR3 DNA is TGTGCCTGGAGTAATTGGGACAGGAGCTCCTATAATTCACCCCTCCACTTT. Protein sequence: CAWSNWDRSSYNSPLHF. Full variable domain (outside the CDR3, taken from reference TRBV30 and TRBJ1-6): SQTIHQWPATLVQPVGSPLSLECTVEGTSNPNLYWYRQAAGRGLQLLFYSVGIGQISSEVPQNLSASRPQDRQFILSSKKLLLSDSGFYLCAWSNWDRSSYNSPLHFGNGTRLTVT.

The CDR3 nucleotides read TGTGCCAGCAGTCCTAACAATGAGCAGTTCTTC. Residues: CASSPNNEQFF. The chain links TRBV6-6 to TRBJ2-1; D remains unclear. The germline V gene has CDR1 MNHNY and CDR2 SVGAGI (reference sequence). Trimming shortened V by 5 bases and J by 5 bases, and 4 bases separated the two germline ends. The length of the CDR3 is 11 residues.

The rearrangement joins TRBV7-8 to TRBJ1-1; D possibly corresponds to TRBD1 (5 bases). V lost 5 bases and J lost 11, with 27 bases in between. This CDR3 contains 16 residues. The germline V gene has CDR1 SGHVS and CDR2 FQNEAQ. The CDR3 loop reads CASSHATGAGAVGAFF. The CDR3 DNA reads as TGTGCCAGCAGCCACGCCACTGGGGCAGGTGCCGTTGGGGCTTTCTTT.

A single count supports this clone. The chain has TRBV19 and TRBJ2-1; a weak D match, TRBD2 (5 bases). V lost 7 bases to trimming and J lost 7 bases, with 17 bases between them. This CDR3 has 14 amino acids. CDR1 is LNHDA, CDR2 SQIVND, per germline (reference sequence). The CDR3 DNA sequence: TGTGCCAGTACCCCACTAGAGCGTGGGAATGAGCAGTTCTTC. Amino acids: CASTPLERGNEQFF.

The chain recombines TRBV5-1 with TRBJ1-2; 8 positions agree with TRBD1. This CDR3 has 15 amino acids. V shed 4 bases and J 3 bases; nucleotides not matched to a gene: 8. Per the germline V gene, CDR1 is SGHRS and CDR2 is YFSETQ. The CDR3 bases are TGCGCCAGCAGCGTGACAGGGGAATGGGACTATGGCTACACCTTC. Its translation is CASSVTGEWDYGYTF.